Following are 27 T cell receptor beta chains from one sample sequenced in a study of OX40 agonist ivuxolimab in advanced cancers. Generated by immunoSEQ multiplex PCR, the TCRdb table keeps only in-frame clones and is missing some. The table includes 15,000 to 20,000 clones, under 65% detected once. The material was CD4+ or CD8+ T cells sorted from blood, obtained in a trial of the OX40 agonist ivuxolimab. Receptor source: an adult with an advanced solid tumor such as melanoma, head and neck, liver or kidney cancer.

The gene calls are TRBV5-4 and TRBJ2-1; 11 nucleotides line up with TRBD2. Per germline, CDR1 SGHNT and CDR2 YYREEE (reference sequence). V trimming: 2 bases; J trimming: 6 bases; junction bases outside the gene matches: 1. The CDR3 totals 14 residues. The DNA of the CDR3 is TGTGCCAGCAGCTTCCTAGCGGGGGGCAATGAGCAGTTCTTC. Translating gives CASSFLAGGNEQFF.

The sample holds a few counts of this clone. This CDR3 is CASSPGTANNEQFF. The CDR3 DNA follows: TGCGCCAGCAGCCCCGGGACAGCCAACAATGAGCAGTTCTTC. V and J are TRBV4-3 and TRBJ2-1; TRBD1 aligns across 7 bases. In germline, CDR1 is LGHNA, CDR2 YSLEER. Trimming removed 4 bases from V and 5 bases from J; junction bases left unmatched: 5. The CDR3 has 14 amino acids.

The rearrangement uses TRBV4-3 and TRBJ1-2; 8 positions agree with TRBD1. V shed 1 base, J shed 14 bases, and the junction held 9 bases outside the gene matches. Germline values: CDR1 LGHNA, CDR2 YSLEER. The CDR3 loop spans 13 amino acids. Here the CDR3 reads CASSQGTGPGGTF. In DNA, the CDR3 is TGCGCCAGCAGCCAAGGGACAGGGCCTGGCGGGACCTTC.

The genes are TRBV9 and TRBJ2-3; 10 nucleotides line up with TRBD2. Germline V gene lookup returns CDR1 SGDLS and CDR2 YYNGEE. J lost 5 bases, V lost 0 bases, and 6 bases had no gene match. This CDR3 comprises 16 residues. DNA of the CDR3: TGTGCCAGCAGCGTAGTGAGCGGGGGGGCCGGAGATACGCAGTATTTT. It is translated as CASSVVSGGAGDTQYF. The entire variable domain, with the rest obtained from reference TRBV9 and TRBJ2-3, is as follows: DSGVTQTPKHLITATGQRVTLRCSPRSGDLSVYWYQQSLDQGLQFLIQYYNGEERAKGNILERFSAQQFPDLHSELNLSSLELGDSALYFCASSVVSGGAGDTQYFGPGTRLTVL.

The rearrangement links TRBV28 to TRBJ1-6, with D unresolved. This CDR3 region has 14 residues. Germline CDR1 MDHEN, CDR2 SYDVKM. V lost 7 bases and J 10 bases, leaving 17 bases between the germline ends. CDR3 sequence: CASTLAGVGSPLHF. CDR3 nucleotides: TGTGCCAGCACACTAGCCGGGGTCGGGTCACCCCTCCACTTT.

This clone turned up a few times. The gene calls are TRBV2 and TRBJ2-7; D unresolved. Germline CDR1 and CDR2: SNHLY and FYNNEI. The CDR3 spans 11 residues. Trimming took 7 bases from V and 2 from J, leaving 6 bases between them. The CDR3 region is CASNSAYEQYF. The CDR3 DNA is TGTGCCAGCAACTCTGCCTACGAGCAGTACTTC.

By sample fraction, this clone is medium-sized. V gene TRBV29-1 combines with J gene TRBJ2-6, with a tentative D call TRBD1 (7 bases). The CDR3 length is 17 residues. CDR1 is SQVTM and CDR2 is ANQGSEA in the germline V gene. The ends were cut back, 3 bases at V and 0 bases at J, with 15 bases in the middle. CDR3 coding DNA: TGCAGCGTTGATCAGGGGGGTACCCCCTCTGGGGCCAACGTCCTGACTTTC. It encodes CSVDQGGTPSGANVLTF.

The chain is built from TRBV4-2 and TRBJ1-1; D is perhaps TRBD1 (6 bases). CDR3 length: 13 amino acids. V gave up 4 bases and J gave up 1 base, with 7 bases separating them. Germline V gene sequence: CDR1 LGHNA, CDR2 YNFKEQ. The CDR3 region is CASSPTGNTEAFF. CDR3 nucleotide sequence: TGTGCCAGCAGCCCGACAGGGAACACTGAAGCTTTCTTT.

The sample holds a few counts of this clone. The gene calls are TRBV7-2 and TRBJ2-1, with a tentative D call TRBD1 (6 bases). The CDR3 loop spans 14 amino acids. Germline CDR1 is SGHTA and CDR2 is FQGNSA. V lost 0 bases and J lost 5, with 8 bases in between. CDR3 in amino acids: CASSLAGAHNEQFF. CDR3 bases: TGTGCCAGCAGCTTAGCGGGGGCCCACAATGAGCAGTTCTTC.

The gene calls are TRBV5-5 and TRBJ2-3, with D unresolved. CDR3 size: 14 residues. V was cut by 1 base and J by 2 bases, with 8 bases left in between. Germline V gene data show CDR1 as SGHKS and CDR2 as YYEKEE (reference sequence). In nucleotides, the CDR3 is TGTGCCAGCAGCTTGTATTTGGACACAGATACGCAGTATTTT. It specifies CASSLYLDTDTQYF.

The CDR3 sequence: CASSILQVQETQYF. In DNA form, the CDR3 reads TGTGCCAGCAGCATCCTACAGGTACAAGAGACCCAGTACTTC. This chain connects TRBV4-2 to TRBJ2-5; weak D call: TRBD1 (5 bases). Germline values: CDR1 LGHNA, CDR2 YNFKEQ. Trimming shortened V by 5 bases and J by 2 bases, and 12 bases separated the two germline ends. The CDR3 loop spans 14 amino acids.

The chain joins TRBV5-4 to TRBJ2-1; 11 nucleotides line up with TRBD1. V lost 3 bases, J lost 7 bases, and 6 bases stayed unmatched. The CDR3 has 15 amino acids. CDR1 SGHNT and CDR2 YYREEE come from the germline V gene (reference sequence). For the CDR3, the DNA is TGTGCCAGCAGCTGGTCCGGACAGGGGGCAAATGAGCAGTTCTTC. As protein: CASSWSGQGANEQFF.

V and J are TRBV6-6 and TRBJ2-5; a possible D gene is TRBD2 (7 bases). CDR1 and CDR2 (germline): MNHNY, SVGAGI (reference sequence). This CDR3 spans 13 amino acids. Trimming pared 5 bases from V and 4 bases from J, leaving 11 bases between. The CDR3 nucleotides read TGTGCCAGCAGTCCGGGGGGCGGAGAGACCCAGTACTTC. This translates into CASSPGGGETQYF.

This clone was seen only once. The rearrangement links TRBV6-5 to TRBJ1-5, with D unclear. The CDR3 extends over 13 amino acids. Germline V CDR1 and CDR2: MNHEY, SVGAGI. V lost 2 bases and J 4 bases, leaving 6 bases between the germline ends. CDR3 in amino acids: CASSYGGNQPQHF. In DNA, the CDR3 is TGTGCCAGCAGTTACGGAGGGAATCAGCCCCAGCATTTT.

The chain employs TRBV29-1 and TRBJ2-5; 8 bases fit TRBD1. The DNA end lines up better with TRBJ2-7; the J call may be wrong. Germline CDR1 SQVTM, CDR2 ANQGSEA. The CDR3 extends over 13 amino acids. CDR3 DNA sequence: TGCAGCGTTGCTCAGGGGGCTTACGCCGAGCAGTACTTC. Translation: CSVAQGAYAEQYF.

This clone has only a few counts. J is TRBJ2-5 and V is TRBV7-9; no firm D call. Trimming took off 5 bases at V and 1 base at J, with 8 bases between the two ends. CDR3 length: 13 residues. The V gene's germline CDR1 is SEHNR and CDR2 FQNEAQ (reference sequence). As DNA, the CDR3 is TGTGCCAGCAGCCCCTGGAGCCAAGAGACCCAGTACTTC. This translates into CASSPWSQETQYF.

The chain is built from TRBV2 and TRBJ2-7; 7 nucleotides agree with TRBD1. V lost 6 bases, J lost 3 bases, and 8 bases stayed unmatched. CDR3 size: 14 residues. The V gene's germline CDR1 is SNHLY and CDR2 FYNNEI. The CDR3 DNA follows: TGTGCCAGCAGCTTACGGGGACAGAGCTACGAGCAGTACTTC. This gives the protein CASSLRGQSYEQYF.

Only one count was recorded for this clone. The chain combines TRBV18 with TRBJ2-7; D is perhaps TRBD2 (6 bases). This CDR3 has 13 residues. The germline CDR1 and CDR2 sequences are KGHSH and LQKENI. V lost 0 bases and J 5 bases, leaving 8 bases between the germline ends. The CDR3 here is CASSPPGGNEQYF. The CDR3 DNA sequence: TGTGCCAGCTCACCACCCGGAGGGAACGAGCAGTACTTC.

The chain uses TRBV18 and TRBJ2-7, with 9 bases matching TRBD2. The germline gives CDR1 KGHSH, CDR2 LQKENI. This CDR3 is built from 15 residues. V was pared by 2 bases and J by 2 bases, with 4 bases of the junction left unmatched. CDR3 region: CASSPGSSGAYEQYF. The CDR3 DNA sequence: TGTGCCAGCTCACCAGGTTCTAGCGGGGCCTACGAGCAGTACTTC.

V and J are TRBV4-3 and TRBJ2-1; 15 positions agree with TRBD2. The CDR3 runs 17 residues. Germline CDR1 LGHNA, CDR2 YSLEER. With 0 bases clipped from V and 9 bases from J, the junction kept 6 bases outside the gene matches. The CDR3 loop is CASSQEWTSGGAGEQFF. The CDR3 nucleotides are TGCGCCAGCAGCCAAGAATGGACTAGCGGGGGGGCGGGTGAGCAGTTCTTC.

With regard to this clone: Germline is not matched at one junction end, which may reflect a read error. V and J are TRBV4-1 and TRBJ1-3, with D tentatively TRBD1 (5 bases). The CDR3 has 15 amino acids. From germline, CDR1 is MGHRA and CDR2 YSYEKL. CDR3 DNA: TGTGCCAGCAGCCCCCGGGACTTCTCTGGAAACACCATATATTTT. It codes for CASSPRDFSGNTIYF.

The chain uses TRBV5-6 and TRBJ1-1, with D uncertain. The CDR3 loop spans 13 amino acids. Germline CDR1 and CDR2: SGHDT and YYEEEE. Trimming cost V 1 base and J 1 base, with 5 bases left between them. The CDR3: CASSLFPNTEAFF. For the CDR3, the DNA is TGTGCCAGCAGCTTGTTCCCGAACACTGAAGCTTTCTTT.

On this clone: One end of the junction fails to match germline, which may point to a read error. The chain recombines TRBV4-1 with TRBJ2-3; perhaps TRBD1 as D (6 bases). The CDR3 totals 14 residues. Germline CDR1 MGHRA, CDR2 YSYEKL. The CDR3 DNA follows: TGCGCCGGCAGCCATCCGACAGGAACAGATACGCAGTATTTT. This codes for CAGSHPTGTDTQYF.

V gene TRBV27 combines with J gene TRBJ2-1, with TRBD2 identical over 9 bases. Germline trimming cut 1 base from V and 8 bases from J; bases unmatched to any gene: 9. This CDR3 is built from 16 residues. The germline V gene has CDR1 MNHEY and CDR2 SMNVEV (reference sequence). The DNA of the CDR3 is TGTGCCAGCAGTTTATACGGCGGGGGGGCGAACGATGAGCAGTTCTTC. It translates to CASSLYGGGANDEQFF.

CDR3 coding DNA: TGTGCCAGCAGGGCGTACCGAGATACAGATACGCAGTATTTT. Amino acid sequence: CASRAYRDTDTQYF. The genes are TRBV6-5 and TRBJ2-3; D not certain. CDR1 and CDR2 (germline): MNHEY, SVGAGI. CDR3 size: 14 residues. Trimming removed 6 bases at V and 3 bases at J, with 13 bases between.

The V gene is TRBV4-1, the J gene TRBJ2-5, with D possibly being TRBD2 (5 bases). The CDR3 runs 13 residues. The germline V gene encodes CDR1 MGHRA and CDR2 YSYEKL. V was trimmed by 1 base and J by 5 bases, leaving 8 bases between them. This CDR3 is CASSQGGLETQYF. The CDR3 nucleotides read TGCGCCAGCAGCCAAGGAGGGCTGGAGACCCAGTACTTC.

The J gene is TRBJ2-3, the V gene TRBV6-6, with D hard to call. Trimming left V 5 bases short and J 0 bases short, with 6 bases between. Germline V gene data show CDR1 as MNHNY and CDR2 as SVGAGI (reference sequence). This CDR3 has 13 amino acids. The CDR3 sequence: CASSQTSTDTQYF. The CDR3 DNA reads as TGTGCCAGCAGTCAGACTAGCACAGATACGCAGTATTTT.